The source of this TCR beta chain is a study of blood T cell repertoires in COVID-19. Study in general: The United States, Italy and Spain provided the acute and convalescent COVID-19 samples. PBMCs, B-cell-depleted T cells, or T cells provided the cDNA or gDNA that made up the material.

Under the authors' procedure: Amplified reference gene primers provided the basis for estimating nucleated cell counts. Only in-frame clones appear in the TCRdb table, and some are missing; sequencing was by immunoSEQ multiplex PCR. From that table come the V and J calls and clone size; the DNA was used to work out D and trimming. The data show about 140,000 clones, 78% seen once. There are 17 residues in the CDR3. With 5 bases clipped from V and 1 base from J, the junction kept 9 bases outside the gene matches. In germline, CDR1 is SGHNT, CDR2 YENEEA. The rearrangement links TRBV11-3 to TRBJ1-5; TRBD1 aligns across 9 bases. The sequence was collected from a man aged 55-75 years who had recovered from COVID-19. The source material was peripheral blood. CDR3 DNA sequence: TGTGCCAGCAGCCCGAGGACAGGGGCTGGGAGCAATCAGCCCCAGCATTTT. Translated, it gives CASSPRTGAGSNQPQHF.